The 29 T cell receptor beta chains below come from one sample, sequenced in a study of blood T cell repertoires in COVID-19. Repertoires were generated with immunoSEQ multiplex PCR, while TCRdb's copy carries only in-frame clones and drops some. The table records approximately 97,000 clones, 90% of them present only once. The sequenced sample consisted of peripheral blood. All receptors derive from a man aged 60 to 75 with acute or convalescent COVID-19.

The rearrangement joins TRBV5-1 to TRBJ2-3; a weak D match, TRBD1 (5 bases). This CDR3 contains 15 residues. V was shortened by 4 bases and J by 0 bases, with 12 bases between the two germline ends. The germline V gene encodes CDR1 SGHRS and CDR2 YFSETQ. The CDR3 coding sequence is TGCGCCAGCAGCAACGGACAAGGGAGCACAGATACGCAGTATTTT. This gives the protein CASSNGQGSTDTQYF.

V and J are TRBV7-2 and TRBJ2-3, with D hard to call. The V end lost 0 bases, the J end lost 3 bases, and 4 bases lay between the germline ends. This CDR3 has 13 amino acids. Germline V lookup: CDR1 SGHTA, CDR2 FQGNSA. The CDR3 bases are TGTGCCAGCAGCTTAGCCCTAACAGATACGCAGTATTTT. This encodes CASSLALTDTQYF.

The V call is TRBV12-5, the J call TRBJ1-1; D may be TRBD1 (6 bases). The CDR3 sequence is 14 residues long. Trimming shortened V by 1 base and J by 2 bases, and 8 bases separated the two germline ends. Per the germline V gene, CDR1 is LGHNT and CDR2 is FRNRAP. The CDR3 is CASGLEGVNTEAFF. The CDR3 DNA sequence: TGTGCTAGTGGTTTGGAGGGGGTCAACACTGAAGCTTTCTTT.

This clone has only one observation. The chain combines TRBV7-9 with TRBJ1-5, with TRBD1 identical over 7 bases. CDR1 SEHNR and CDR2 FQNEAQ come from the germline V gene (reference sequence). Trimming at V came to 4 bases and at J to 6 bases, leaving 9 bases not matched to a gene. CDR3 length: 15 residues. The CDR3: CASSSDREGFQPQHF. CDR3 nucleotides: TGTGCCAGCAGCTCCGACAGGGAAGGTTTTCAGCCCCAGCATTTT.

The rearrangement uses TRBV10-3 and TRBJ1-2, with a tentative D call TRBD1 (6 bases). Trimming shortened V by 2 bases and J by 3 bases, and 13 bases separated the two germline ends. The CDR3 consists of 15 residues. Per the germline V gene, CDR1 is ENHRY and CDR2 is SYGVKD. As DNA, the CDR3 is TGTGCCATCAGTGAGGGCGGACAGTACGACTATGGCTACACCTTC. Amino acid sequence: CAISEGGQYDYGYTF.

The chain recombines TRBV27 with TRBJ1-1, with a possible D match to TRBD1 (6 bases). The CDR3 totals 13 residues. Germline CDR1 and CDR2: MNHEY and SMNVEV (reference sequence). The V and J ends lost 6 bases and 4 bases respectively, with 12 bases between them. CDR3 residues: CASRNRAATEAFF. As DNA, the CDR3 is TGTGCCAGCAGGAACAGGGCTGCCACTGAAGCTTTCTTT.

This rearrangement joins TRBV6-5 to TRBJ1-6; 9 bases are a match to TRBD1. V gave up 7 bases and J gave up 5 bases; unmatched junction bases: 3. Germline V lookup: CDR1 MNHEY, CDR2 SVGAGI. The CDR3 has 14 residues. The CDR3: CASTRDRDNSPLHF. As DNA, the CDR3 is TGTGCCAGCACCCGGGACAGGGATAATTCACCCCTCCACTTT.

Only a few counts were recorded for this clone. The rearrangement uses TRBV9 and TRBJ1-4, with D unclear. The CDR3 consists of 14 residues. V lost 6 bases, J lost 3 bases, and 12 bases lay in between. Germline V gene data show CDR1 as SGDLS and CDR2 as YYNGEE. The CDR3 region has the DNA TGTGCCAGCACCATCGGGATATCTAATGAAAAACTGTTTTTT. Encoded protein: CASTIGISNEKLFF.

This clone was picked up one time. The chain has TRBV2 and TRBJ2-7; 10 bases are shared with TRBD1. Per the germline V gene, CDR1 is SNHLY and CDR2 is FYNNEI. The CDR3 sequence is 12 residues long. Trimming at V came to 4 bases and at J to 6 bases, leaving 0 bases not matched to a gene. The CDR3 spells CASSGTGGEQYF. The CDR3 DNA follows: TGTGCCAGCAGTGGGACAGGGGGCGAGCAGTACTTC.

The V gene is TRBV6-5, the J gene TRBJ1-1; TRBD1 is a possible D gene (5 bases). The CDR3 has 14 amino acids. The germline V and J ends were trimmed by 6 bases and 0 bases, with 11 bases remaining between them. CDR1 and CDR2 (germline): MNHEY, SVGAGI. The CDR3 DNA reads as TGTGCCAGCAGCCCCTCGGGGGTGAACACTGAAGCTTTCTTT. This translates into CASSPSGVNTEAFF.

The rearrangement uses TRBV10-3 and TRBJ2-5, with D unresolved. The CDR3 contains 14 residues. Germline V gene sequence: CDR1 ENHRY, CDR2 SYGVKD. The germline V and J ends were trimmed by 0 bases and 3 bases, with 8 bases remaining between them. DNA of the CDR3: TGTGCCATCAGTGAGTCGACACCTAAAGAGACCCAGTACTTC. Protein product: CAISESTPKETQYF.

V is TRBV18 and J is TRBJ2-1; D possibly corresponds to TRBD1 (6 bases). Germline V gene sequence: CDR1 KGHSH, CDR2 LQKENI. With 3 bases removed from V and 0 bases from J, the gap between germline ends came to 15 bases. The CDR3 length is 17 residues. CDR3 protein: CASSPKTGDSSYNEQFF. The CDR3 nucleotides are TGTGCCAGCTCACCTAAGACAGGAGACAGCTCCTACAATGAGCAGTTCTTC. Full variable domain (rest looked up from reference TRBV18 and TRBJ2-1): NAGVMQNPRHLVRRRGQEARLRCSPMKGHSHVYWYRQLPEEGLKFMVYLQKENIIDESGMPKERFSAEFPKEGPSILRIQQVVRGDSAAYFCASSPKTGDSSYNEQFFGPGTRLTVL.

This clone came up once. The V call is TRBV18, the J call TRBJ1-1, with D perhaps matching TRBD1 (5 bases). The CDR3 runs to 16 residues. Germline CDR1 KGHSH, CDR2 LQKENI. The ends were cut back, 3 bases at V and 2 bases at J, with 16 bases in the middle. The CDR3 protein is CASSPTGDPGNTEAFF. CDR3 nucleotide sequence: TGTGCCAGCTCACCCACGGGGGACCCCGGAAACACTGAAGCTTTCTTT.

V is TRBV6-1 and J is TRBJ1-2; 10 positions match TRBD1. Germline trimming cut 3 bases from V and 13 bases from J; bases unmatched to any gene: 23. Germline CDR1 is MNHNS and CDR2 is SASEGT. This CDR3 has 18 residues. The CDR3 DNA follows: TGTGCCAGCAGTGATGGGCGCGGACAGGGGGTTCGATGGGTCGGTGGCACCTTC. The encoded protein is CASSDGRGQGVRWVGGTF.

The chain couples TRBV6-5 to TRBJ2-2, with 9 bases identical to TRBD2. The V and J ends lost 8 bases and 3 bases, in that order; junction bases with no gene match: 7. In germline, CDR1 is MNHEY, CDR2 SVGAGI. CDR3 length equals 15 residues. CDR3 sequence reads: CASAPRGGDTGELFF. The CDR3 DNA reads as TGTGCCAGCGCCCCCCGCGGGGGGGACACCGGGGAGCTGTTTTTT.

Only one count was recorded for this clone. The chain links TRBV6-5 to TRBJ2-1; 10 bases are shared with TRBD2. From germline, CDR1 is MNHEY and CDR2 SVGAGI. This CDR3 region has 15 residues. The V gene end was trimmed by 6 bases and the J gene end by 10 bases; junction bases not matched to a gene: 12. DNA for the CDR3: TGTGCCAGCAGGGAGAGCGGGGGGGCCAGTTGGGAGCAGTTCTTC. This sequence encodes CASRESGGASWEQFF.

The gene calls are TRBV6-1 and TRBJ1-1; 7 nucleotides align to TRBD1. Looked up from germline, CDR1 is MNHNS and CDR2 is SASEGT. The CDR3 consists of 15 residues. V gave up 2 bases and J gave up 2 bases; unmatched junction bases: 5. Here the CDR3 reads CASSEYRQGNTEAFF. The CDR3 nucleotides read TGTGCCAGCAGTGAATATCGACAGGGTAACACTGAAGCTTTCTTT.

The genes are TRBV5-8 and TRBJ2-2; the D gene is possibly TRBD1 (6 bases). This CDR3 region has 15 residues. Trimming removed 0 bases from V and 3 bases from J, with 9 bases in between. Germline-derived CDR1 and CDR2 are SGHTS and YDEGEE. Here the CDR3 DNA reads TGTGCCAGCAGCTTGGGACAGGCCGACACCGGGGAGCTGTTTTTT. This encodes CASSLGQADTGELFF. Full variable domain (rest looked up from reference TRBV5-8 and TRBJ2-2): EAGVTQSPTHLIKTRGQQATLRCSPISGHTSVYWYQQALGLGLQFLLWYDEGEERNRGNFPPRFSGRQFPNYSSELNVNALELEDSALYLCASSLGQADTGELFFGEGSRLTVL.

A single count supports this clone. This chain links TRBV28 with TRBJ1-2; the D gene is possibly TRBD1 (5 bases). V lost 8 bases to trimming and J lost 3 bases, with 10 bases between them. This CDR3 is built from 12 residues. CDR1 and CDR2 (germline): MDHEN, SYDVKM. The CDR3 nucleotides read TGTGCCAGCGAGGGGACTTACTATGGCTACACCTTC. As protein: CASEGTYYGYTF.

This chain uses TRBV27 with TRBJ2-7, with 8 bases identical to TRBD2. This CDR3 region has 14 residues. J gave up 6 bases and V 5 bases, and 9 bases lay outside the gene matches. The germline gives CDR1 MNHEY, CDR2 SMNVEV (reference sequence). The CDR3 region has the DNA TGTGCCAGCAGTAGTACCGGGACTAGAGGCGAGCAGTACGTC. This translates into CASSSTGTRGEQYV.

The genes are TRBV7-8 and TRBJ1-2, with TRBD1 matching 10 bases. Trimming took 5 bases from V and 4 from J; bases not matched to a gene: 10. The CDR3 spans 16 residues. Germline V CDR1 and CDR2: SGHVS, FQNEAQ. This CDR3 is CASSHSRDRGSYGYTF. DNA for the CDR3: TGTGCCAGCAGCCACTCCCGGGACAGGGGTTCCTATGGCTACACCTTC.

This CDR3 reads CASSPTGVYGYTF. In DNA form, the CDR3 reads TGTGCCAGCAGCCCGACAGGGGTCTATGGCTACACCTTC. The V call is TRBV6-5, the J call TRBJ1-2, with 8 bases that match TRBD1. The V and J ends lost 6 bases and 4 bases, in that order; junction bases with no gene match: 4. CDR1 and CDR2 (germline): MNHEY, SVGAGI. The CDR3 has 13 residues.

The rearrangement joins TRBV27 to TRBJ2-7; D remains unclear. The CDR3 contains 13 residues. The ends were cut back, 5 bases at V and 3 bases at J, with 11 bases in the middle. The germline gives CDR1 MNHEY, CDR2 SMNVEV (reference sequence). The CDR3 here is CASSPGGNYEQYV. CDR3 coding DNA: TGTGCCAGCAGTCCCGGCGGAAACTACGAGCAGTACGTC.

This sequence joins TRBV5-5 and TRBJ1-1; D gene ambiguous. CDR1 is SGHKS, CDR2 YYEKEE, per germline (reference sequence). The CDR3 extends over 14 amino acids. Between the trimmed V and J ends, which lost 1 base and 1 base, there was a span of 8 bases. CDR3 amino acids: CASSLREGNTEAFF. CDR3 bases: TGTGCCAGCAGCTTGCGGGAGGGGAACACTGAAGCTTTCTTT.

V usage is TRBV5-6 and J usage is TRBJ1-6; D is possibly TRBD1 (6 bases). Germline CDR1 reads SGHDT; CDR2 reads YYEEEE. The CDR3 spans 11 residues. V lost 3 bases and J 16 bases, leaving 11 bases between the germline ends. CDR3 sequence reads: CASSSGVHLHF. DNA for the CDR3: TGTGCCAGCAGCTCAGGGGTCCATCTCCACTTT.

This clone was recorded at least ten times. The rearrangement links TRBV18 to TRBJ2-7, with D possibly being TRBD2 (6 bases). V lost 1 base and J lost 6, with 10 bases in between. Germline lookup yields CDR1 KGHSH and CDR2 LQKENI. This CDR3 has 13 residues. The CDR3 nucleotides are TGTGCCAGCTCACCACTAAGCGGGCGCGAGCAGTACGTC. As protein: CASSPLSGREQYV.

This chain joins TRBV27 and TRBJ1-2; 7 bases line up with TRBD1. After removal of 4 bases from V and 4 bases from J, the junction contained 9 bases not matched to a gene. The CDR3 runs 15 residues. The germline CDR1 and CDR2 sequences are MNHEY and SMNVEV (reference sequence). The CDR3 reads CASSSFRDRFYGYTF. The CDR3 DNA reads as TGTGCCAGCAGTTCCTTCCGGGACAGATTCTATGGCTACACCTTC.

The chain uses TRBV5-1 and TRBJ2-1; the match to TRBD1 covers 10 bases. V lost 4 bases and J lost 5; bases outside the gene matches: 6. CDR1 and CDR2 (germline): SGHRS, YFSETQ. The CDR3 loop spans 15 amino acids. CDR3 bases: TGCGCCAGCAGCCCTGGGGGACAGGGGAACAATGAGCAGTTCTTC. Amino acids: CASSPGGQGNNEQFF.

CDR3 sequence (DNA): TGCGCCAGCAGCCGAAGTTTGGAGGCAGATACGCAGTATTTT. Amino acids: CASSRSLEADTQYF. V is TRBV5-1 and J is TRBJ2-3, with a possible D match to TRBD2 (5 bases). CDR3 length: 14 amino acids. Trimming cost V 4 bases and J 4 bases, with 13 bases left between them. The germline V gene has CDR1 SGHRS and CDR2 YFSETQ. Combining the CDR3 with reference TRBV5-1 and TRBJ2-3 gives the whole variable domain KAGVTQTPRYLIKTRGQQVTLSCSPISGHRSVSWYQQTPGQGLQFLFEYFSETQRNKGNFPGRFSGRQFSNSRSEMNVSTLELGDSALYLCASSRSLEADTQYFGPGTRLTVL.